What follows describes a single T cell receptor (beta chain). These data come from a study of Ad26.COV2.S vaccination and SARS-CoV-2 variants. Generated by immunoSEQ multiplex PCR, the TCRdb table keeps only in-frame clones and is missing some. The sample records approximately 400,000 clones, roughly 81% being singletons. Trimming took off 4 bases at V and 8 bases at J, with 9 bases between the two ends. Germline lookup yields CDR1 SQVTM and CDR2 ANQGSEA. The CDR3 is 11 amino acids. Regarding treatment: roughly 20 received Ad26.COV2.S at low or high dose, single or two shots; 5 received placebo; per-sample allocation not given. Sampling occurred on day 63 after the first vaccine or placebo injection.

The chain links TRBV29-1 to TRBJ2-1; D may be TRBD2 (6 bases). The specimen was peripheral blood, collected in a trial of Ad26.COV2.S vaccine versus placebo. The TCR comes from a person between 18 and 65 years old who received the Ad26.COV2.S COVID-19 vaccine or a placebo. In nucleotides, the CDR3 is TGCAGCGTTGCTCGGGAGTATGAGCAGTTCTTC. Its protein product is CSVAREYEQFF.